Listed here is a single T cell receptor (beta chain). The sample is drawn from a study of blood T cell repertoires in COVID-19. About the study: The cDNA or gDNA used as material had been derived from T cells, B-cell-depleted T cells, or PBMCs.

Participant age was roughly 18 to 89 years, and participants resided in around 24 US areas. Germline trimming cut 4 bases from V and 4 bases from J; bases unmatched to any gene: 7. The CDR3 runs 15 residues. Germline V gene data show CDR1 as SGHTA and CDR2 as FQGTGA. The protocol was immunoSEQ multiplex PCR, while the TCRdb copy is restricted to in-frame clones and leaves out a portion. Of roughly 230,000 clones in the sample, 87% were seen once. The clonotype was recovered from a man aged 25-45 years in a cohort exposed to, infected with or recovered from COVID-19 (not recorded which). The V and J genes are TRBV7-3 and TRBJ1-1; the match to TRBD1 covers 9 bases. Sequenced: PBMCs or T cells enriched from blood (not recorded which). The CDR3 region is CASSSTGGAGTEAFF. In DNA form, the CDR3 reads TGTGCCAGCAGCTCCACAGGGGGCGCGGGCACTGAAGCTTTCTTT.